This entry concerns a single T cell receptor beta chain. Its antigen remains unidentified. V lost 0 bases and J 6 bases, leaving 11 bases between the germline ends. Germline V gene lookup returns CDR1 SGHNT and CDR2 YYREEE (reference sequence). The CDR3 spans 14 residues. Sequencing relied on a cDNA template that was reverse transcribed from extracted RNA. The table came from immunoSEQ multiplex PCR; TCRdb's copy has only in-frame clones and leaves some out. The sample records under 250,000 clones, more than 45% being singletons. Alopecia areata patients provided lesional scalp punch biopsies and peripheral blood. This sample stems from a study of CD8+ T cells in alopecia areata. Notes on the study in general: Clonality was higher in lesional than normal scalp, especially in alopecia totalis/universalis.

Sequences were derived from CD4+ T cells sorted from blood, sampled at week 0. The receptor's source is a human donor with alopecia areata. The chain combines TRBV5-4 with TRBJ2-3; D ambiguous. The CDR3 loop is CASSLALIGDTQYF. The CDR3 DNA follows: TGTGCCAGCAGCTTGGCCCTTATTGGCGATACGCAGTATTTT.